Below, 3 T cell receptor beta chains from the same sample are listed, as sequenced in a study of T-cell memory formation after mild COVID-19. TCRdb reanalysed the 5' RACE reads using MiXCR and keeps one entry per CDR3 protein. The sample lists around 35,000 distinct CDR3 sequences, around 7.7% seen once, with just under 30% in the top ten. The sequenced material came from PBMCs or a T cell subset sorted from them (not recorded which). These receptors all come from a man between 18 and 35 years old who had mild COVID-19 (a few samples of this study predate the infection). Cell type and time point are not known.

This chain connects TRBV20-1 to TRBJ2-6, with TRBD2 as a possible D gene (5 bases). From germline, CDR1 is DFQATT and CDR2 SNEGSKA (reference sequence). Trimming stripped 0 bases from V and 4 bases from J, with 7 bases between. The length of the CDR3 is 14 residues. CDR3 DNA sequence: TGCAGTGCTAGAGATCGGAGGGGGGCCAACGTCCTGACTTTC. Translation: CSARDRRGANVLTF.

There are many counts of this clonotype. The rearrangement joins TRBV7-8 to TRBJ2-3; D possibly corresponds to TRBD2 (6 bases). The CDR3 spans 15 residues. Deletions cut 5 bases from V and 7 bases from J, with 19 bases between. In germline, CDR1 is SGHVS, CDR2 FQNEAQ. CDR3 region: CASSQTGGASNTQYF. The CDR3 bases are TGTGCCAGCAGCCAGACCGGGGGAGCCTCAAATACGCAGTATTTT.

The CDR3: CASSQDRGGLTDTQYF. In DNA, the CDR3 is TGCGCCAGCAGCCAAGATCGGGGGGGCTTGACAGATACGCAGTATTTT. The chain has TRBV4-1 and TRBJ2-3; 8 positions agree with TRBD2. CDR1 is MGHRA and CDR2 is YSYEKL in the germline V gene. After removal of 0 bases from V and 3 bases from J, the junction contained 5 bases not matched to a gene. The CDR3 extends over 16 amino acids.